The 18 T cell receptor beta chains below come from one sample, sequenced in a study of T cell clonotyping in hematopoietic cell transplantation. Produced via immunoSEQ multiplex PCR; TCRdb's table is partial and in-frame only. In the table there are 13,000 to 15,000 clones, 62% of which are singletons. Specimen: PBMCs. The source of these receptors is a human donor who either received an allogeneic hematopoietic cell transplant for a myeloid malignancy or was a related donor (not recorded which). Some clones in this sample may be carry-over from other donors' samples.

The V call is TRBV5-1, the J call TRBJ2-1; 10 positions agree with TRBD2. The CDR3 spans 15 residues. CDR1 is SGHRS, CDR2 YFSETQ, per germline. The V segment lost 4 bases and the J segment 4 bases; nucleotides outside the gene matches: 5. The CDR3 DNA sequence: TGCGCCAGCAGCCCGGCTAGCGGGAGTTACAATGAGCAGTTCTTC. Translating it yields CASSPASGSYNEQFF.

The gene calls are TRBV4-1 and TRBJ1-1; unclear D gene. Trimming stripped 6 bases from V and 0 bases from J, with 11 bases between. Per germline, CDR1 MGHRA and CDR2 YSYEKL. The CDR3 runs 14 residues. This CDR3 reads CASSQTPVNTEAFF. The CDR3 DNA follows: TGCGCCAGCAGTCAGACTCCAGTGAACACTGAAGCTTTCTTT.

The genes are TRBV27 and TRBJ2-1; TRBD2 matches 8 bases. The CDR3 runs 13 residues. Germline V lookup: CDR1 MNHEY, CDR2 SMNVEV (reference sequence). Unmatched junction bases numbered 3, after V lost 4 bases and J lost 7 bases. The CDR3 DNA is TGTGCCAGCAGTTCAGGCGGGAGGAATGAGCAGTTCTTC. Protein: CASSSGGRNEQFF.

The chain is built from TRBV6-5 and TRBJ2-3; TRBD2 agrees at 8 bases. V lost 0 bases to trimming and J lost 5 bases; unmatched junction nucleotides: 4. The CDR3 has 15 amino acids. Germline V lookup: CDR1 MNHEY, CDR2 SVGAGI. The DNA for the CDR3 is TGTGCCAGCAGTTACTCGAGCGGGAGTGTAGATACGCAGTATTTT. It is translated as CASSYSSGSVDTQYF.

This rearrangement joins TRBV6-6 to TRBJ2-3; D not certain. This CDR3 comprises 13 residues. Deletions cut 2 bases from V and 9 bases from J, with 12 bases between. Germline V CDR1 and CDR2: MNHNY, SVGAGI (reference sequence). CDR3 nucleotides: TGTGCCAGCAGTTACCAGGAAGGTGGGACGCAGTATTTT. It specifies CASSYQEGGTQYF.

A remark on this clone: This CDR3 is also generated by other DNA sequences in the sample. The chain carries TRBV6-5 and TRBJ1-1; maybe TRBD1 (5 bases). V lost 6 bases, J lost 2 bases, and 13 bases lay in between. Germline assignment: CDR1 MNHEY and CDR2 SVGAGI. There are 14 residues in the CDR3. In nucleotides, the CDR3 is TGTGCCAGCAGGTGGGGGACGGTCAACACTGAAGCTTTCTTT. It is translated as CASRWGTVNTEAFF.

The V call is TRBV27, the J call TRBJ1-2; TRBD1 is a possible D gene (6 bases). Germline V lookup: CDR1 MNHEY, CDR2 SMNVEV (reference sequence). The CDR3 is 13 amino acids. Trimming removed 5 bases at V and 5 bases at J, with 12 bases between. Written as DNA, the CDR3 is TGTGCCAGCAGTAGGGGGACGGATTATGGCTACACCTTC. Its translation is CASSRGTDYGYTF.

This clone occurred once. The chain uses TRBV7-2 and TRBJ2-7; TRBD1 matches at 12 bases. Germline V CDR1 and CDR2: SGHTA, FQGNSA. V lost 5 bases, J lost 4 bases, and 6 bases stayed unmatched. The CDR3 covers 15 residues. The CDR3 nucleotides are TGTGCCAGCAGCACAGGGACAGGGGGCTCATACGAGCAGTACTTC. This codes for CASSTGTGGSYEQYF.

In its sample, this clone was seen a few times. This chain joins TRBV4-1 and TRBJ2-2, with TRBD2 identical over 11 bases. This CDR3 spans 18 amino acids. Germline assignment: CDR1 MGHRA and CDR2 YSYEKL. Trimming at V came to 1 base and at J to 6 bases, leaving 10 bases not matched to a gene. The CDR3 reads CASSQVSGLAGDAGELFF. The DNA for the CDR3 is TGCGCCAGCAGCCAAGTCAGCGGACTAGCGGGTGACGCCGGGGAGCTGTTTTTT.

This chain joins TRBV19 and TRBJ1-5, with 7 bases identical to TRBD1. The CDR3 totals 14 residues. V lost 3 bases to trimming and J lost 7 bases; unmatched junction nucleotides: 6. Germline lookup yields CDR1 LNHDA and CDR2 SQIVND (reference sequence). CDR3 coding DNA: TGTGCCAGTAGTATGAGGACAGGCCCCCAGCCCCAGCATTTT. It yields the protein CASSMRTGPQPQHF.

CDR3 region: CASSPRTGAGANVLTF. The CDR3 DNA reads TGTGCCAGCAGTCCCCGGACAGGGGCCGGGGCCAACGTCCTGACTTTC. The chain joins TRBV28 to TRBJ2-6, with 9 bases fitting TRBD1. J gave up 4 bases and V 5 bases, and 6 bases lay outside the gene matches. The CDR3 length is 16 residues. The germline CDR1 and CDR2 sequences are MDHEN and SYDVKM. Full variable domain (missing parts from reference TRBV28 and TRBJ2-6): DVKVTQSSRYLVKRTGEKVFLECVQDMDHENMFWYRQDPGLGLRLIYFSYDVKMKEKGDIPEGYSVSREKKERFSLILESASTNQTSMYLCASSPRTGAGANVLTFGAGSRLTVL.

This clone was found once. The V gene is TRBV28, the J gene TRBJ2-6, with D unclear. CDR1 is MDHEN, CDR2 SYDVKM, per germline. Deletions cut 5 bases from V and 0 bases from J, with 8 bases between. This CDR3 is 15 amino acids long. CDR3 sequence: CASSPAVSGANVLTF. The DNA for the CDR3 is TGTGCCAGCAGTCCTGCGGTCTCTGGGGCCAACGTCCTGACTTTC.

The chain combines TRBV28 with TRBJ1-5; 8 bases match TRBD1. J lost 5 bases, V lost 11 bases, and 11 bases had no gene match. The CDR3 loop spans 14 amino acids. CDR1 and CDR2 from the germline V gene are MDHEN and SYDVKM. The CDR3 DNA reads TGTGCCGGAGGCCTGACAGGGGATTATCAGCCCCAGCATTTT. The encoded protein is CAGGLTGDYQPQHF.

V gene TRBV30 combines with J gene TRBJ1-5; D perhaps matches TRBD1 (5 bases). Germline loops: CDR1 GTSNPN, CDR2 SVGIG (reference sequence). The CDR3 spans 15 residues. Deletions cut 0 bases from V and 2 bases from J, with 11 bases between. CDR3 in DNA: TGTGCCTGGAGTGTAGTGGGCAGGGGCAATCAGCCCCAGCATTTT. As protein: CAWSVVGRGNQPQHF. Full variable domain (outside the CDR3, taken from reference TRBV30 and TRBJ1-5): SQTIHQWPATLVQPVGSPLSLECTVEGTSNPNLYWYRQAAGRGLQLLFYSVGIGQISSEVPQNLSASRPQDRQFILSSKKLLLSDSGFYLCAWSVVGRGNQPQHFGDGTRLSIL.

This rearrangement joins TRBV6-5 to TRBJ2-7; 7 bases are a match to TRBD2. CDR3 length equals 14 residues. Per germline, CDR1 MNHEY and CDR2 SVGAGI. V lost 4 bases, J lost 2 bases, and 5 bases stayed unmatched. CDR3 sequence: CASSSGLGAYEQYF. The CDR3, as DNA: TGTGCCAGCAGTTCAGGACTAGGAGCCTACGAGCAGTACTTC.

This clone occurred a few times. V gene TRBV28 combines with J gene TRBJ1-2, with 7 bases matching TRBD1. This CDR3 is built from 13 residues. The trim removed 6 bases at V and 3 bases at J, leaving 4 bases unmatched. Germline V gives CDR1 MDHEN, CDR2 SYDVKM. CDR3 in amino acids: CASRYDRDYGYTF. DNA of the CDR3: TGTGCCAGCAGATACGACAGGGACTATGGCTACACCTTC.

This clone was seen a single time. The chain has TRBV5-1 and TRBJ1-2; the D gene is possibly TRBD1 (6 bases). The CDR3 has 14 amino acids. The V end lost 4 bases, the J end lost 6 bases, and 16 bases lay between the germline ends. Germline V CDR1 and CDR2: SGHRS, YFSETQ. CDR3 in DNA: TGCGCCAGCAGCCTCGGGGGGACAAAGGATGGCTACACCTTC. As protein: CASSLGGTKDGYTF.

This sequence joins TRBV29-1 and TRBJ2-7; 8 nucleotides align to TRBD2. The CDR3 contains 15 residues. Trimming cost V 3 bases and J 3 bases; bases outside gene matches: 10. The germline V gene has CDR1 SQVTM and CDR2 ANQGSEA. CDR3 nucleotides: TGCAGCGTTGAGTCGGAGGCGGGAGGAAGCTACGAGCAGTACTTC. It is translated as CSVESEAGGSYEQYF.